This T cell receptor (beta chain) was found in a study of T cells expressing NK-cell markers (TCRdb year 2020). The study in broad terms: Eight or nine donors provided sorted CD3+CD56+NKG2C+, CD3+CD56+NKG2C- and CD3+CD56-NKG2C+ T-cell subsets, whose TCR beta-chain repertoires were profiled. Sequencing of the libraries produced 2 x 150 bp reads on Illumina HiSeq 2000/2500, MiSeq or NextSeq. The study sequenced eight donors, all healthy volunteers chosen at random: three men and five women. Among the eight sequenced donors, seven were HCMV-seropositive and one was HCMV-seronegative.

General study outcomes and caveats: In several donors, the dominant CD3+CD56+NKG2C+ clonotypes were among the top 10 CD8+ clonotypes and accounted for about 1.0-8% of CD8+ T cells. Whether the expanded NKG2C-expressing T cell clones were specific for HCMV antigens was left unclear. Those dominant clonotypes were again the most abundant among CD3+CD56-NKG2C+ cells in a few donors, at about 25-65%.

As encoded in the germline V gene, CDR1 is SGHNT while CDR2 is YENEEA. Its CDR3 holds 14 amino acids, cysteine through phenylalanine. DNA was not recorded. Instrument on record: Illumina HiSeq 2000. TCR beta cDNA libraries were made by 5'RACE template switching that added a universal primer site and unique molecular identifiers. cDNA synthesis was primed from the TCR beta constant segment and was followed by two successive PCR amplification steps. In the authors' own workflow: MIGEC handled demultiplexing of the reads and grouping by UMI, while MiTCR was used to assemble and quantify clonotypes. Only TCR cDNA sequences supported by at least two reads were kept to exclude erroneous sequences. The tcR package was used for downstream repertoire analysis, with clonotypes matched between fractions based on CDR3 nucleotide sequence plus V segment. VDJmatch was used to annotate antigen specificity against VDJdb, with one amino acid substitution in CDR3 permitted. Once TCRdb had reprocessed the reads, it stored one entry per CDR3 protein sequence and supplied no DNA. The V and J calls and clone size come from TCRdb's table, not from the authors' own analysis. This sample's table carries about 550,000 distinct CDR3 sequences. The ten largest clones represent under 4.5% of the sample.

Points on this clonotype: Its specific antigen is unknown.

HCMV-specific IgG was detected in serum with a commercial ELISA kit to determine HCMV serostatus. Peripheral blood mononuclear cells were isolated from blood by Ficoll density gradient centrifugation. The source material was blood T cells: a sorted CD56 or NKG2C T cell subset, CD4+ or CD8+ T cells, or bulk PBMC T cells (not recorded which). The chain employs TRBV11-3 and TRBJ2-1; TCRdb outputs TRBD2, but without DNA this stays unchecked. The sequence was obtained from a man aged 18 to 30 in good health. Donor details come from another sample of the same person, matched by shared clones. CDR3 reads: CASSLLAGSYEQFF.